The 17 T cell receptor beta chains presented below share a single source sample, sequenced in a study of CD8+ T cells in alopecia areata. Extraction and reverse transcription of RNA yielded cDNA as the sequencing template. Libraries were prepared by immunoSEQ multiplex PCR; TCRdb keeps only in-frame clonotypes and omits some of them. Found here are 75,000 to 100,000 clones, about 45% of them singletons; the top ten hold under 0.9%. Sequencing was carried out using CD4+ T cells sorted from blood. The receptors come from a human donor with alopecia areata.

This clone has a handful of counts. V is TRBV29-1 and J is TRBJ2-1; no clear D gene. In germline, CDR1 is SQVTM, CDR2 ANQGSEA. The CDR3 has 12 amino acids. The V and J ends lost 4 bases and 5 bases respectively, with 9 bases between them. The CDR3 spells CSVVVLNNEQFF. CDR3 DNA: TGCAGCGTTGTCGTTTTAAACAATGAGCAGTTCTTC.

In this sample, this clone turned up a few times. One end of the junction does not line up with germline, which may come from a read error. Additional DNA sequences in this sample encode the identical CDR3. The chain links TRBV6-1 to TRBJ2-5; D remains unclear. Germline CDR1 is MNHNS and CDR2 is SASEGT. CDR3 length: 11 amino acids. The CDR3 nucleotides read TGTGCCAGCAGCGAAGTGGAGACCCAGTACTTC. Its translation: CASSEVETQYF.

The rearrangement uses TRBV7-3 and TRBJ2-1; the match to TRBD2 covers 8 bases. The CDR3 extends over 18 amino acids. J gave up 8 bases and V 1 base, and 16 bases lay outside the gene matches. Germline CDR1 SGHTA, CDR2 FQGTGA. As DNA, the CDR3 is TGTGCCAGCAGCTTAAGGGGCCTTAGCGGGGAATTTACCGATGAGCAGTTCTTC. Its protein is CASSLRGLSGEFTDEQFF.

The rearrangement uses TRBV18 and TRBJ2-1, with D possibly matching TRBD2 (6 bases). Germline lookup yields CDR1 KGHSH and CDR2 LQKENI. V gave up 3 bases and J gave up 0 bases, with 15 bases separating them. CDR3 length: 17 residues. CDR3 sequence reads: CASSPGGRKSSYNEQFF. CDR3 DNA: TGTGCCAGCTCACCGGGAGGACGAAAGAGCTCCTACAATGAGCAGTTCTTC.

The CDR3 reads CAIPLLAGLPDTQYF. CDR3 sequence (DNA): TGTGCCATCCCGCTACTAGCGGGGTTGCCAGATACGCAGTATTTT. The chain joins TRBV2 to TRBJ2-3; 10 nucleotides match TRBD2. The CDR3 runs 15 residues. Germline V gene data show CDR1 as SNHLY and CDR2 as FYNNEI. With 10 bases clipped from V and 4 bases from J, the junction kept 11 bases outside the gene matches. Together with reference TRBV2 and TRBJ2-3, the CDR3 gives the full variable domain: EPEVTQTPSHQVTQMGQEVILRCVPISNHLYFYWYRQILGQKVEFLVSFYNNEISEKSEIFDDQFSVERPDGSNFTLKIRSTKLEDSAMYFCAIPLLAGLPDTQYFGPGTRLTVL.

This clone occurred a few times. The chain employs TRBV5-1 and TRBJ2-7; D might be TRBD2 (5 bases). The germline gives CDR1 SGHRS, CDR2 YFSETQ. Trimming left V 3 bases short and J 3 bases short, with 16 bases between. CDR3 length equals 15 residues. Written as DNA, the CDR3 is TGCGCCAGCAGCTCCTGGTCCCCCCGGGGCTACGAGCAGTACTTC. It codes for CASSSWSPRGYEQYF.

The chain recombines TRBV29-1 with TRBJ2-1; the match to TRBD2 covers 7 bases. The germline V gene has CDR1 SQVTM and CDR2 ANQGSEA. CDR3 length equals 14 residues. Trimming at V came to 7 bases and at J to 5 bases, leaving 11 bases not matched to a gene. For the CDR3, the DNA is TGCAGCGCGGTCGGGCTAGCGGTTAACAATGAGCAGTTCTTC. The encoded protein is CSAVGLAVNNEQFF.

The V call is TRBV2, the J call TRBJ2-2; D unresolved. This CDR3 region has 16 residues. Trimming removed 4 bases from V and 2 bases from J, with 14 bases in between. From germline, CDR1 is SNHLY and CDR2 FYNNEI. The CDR3 here is CASSVVLPRNTGELFF. CDR3 in DNA: TGTGCCAGCAGTGTAGTCCTCCCACGAAACACCGGGGAGCTGTTTTTT.

V gene TRBV29-1 combines with J gene TRBJ2-1, with 7 bases identical to TRBD2. Trimming removed 7 bases from V and 6 bases from J; junction bases left unmatched: 3. Germline-derived CDR1 and CDR2 are SQVTM and ANQGSEA. There are 11 residues in the CDR3. The CDR3 is CSAGGINEQFF. DNA for the CDR3: TGCAGCGCCGGGGGGATCAATGAGCAGTTCTTC.

This clone was counted a few times. The genes are TRBV28 and TRBJ2-4; 11 bases align to TRBD1. This CDR3 has 16 residues. With V trimmed by 6 bases and J by 6 bases, 10 bases remained unmatched. Germline CDR1 is MDHEN and CDR2 is SYDVKM. CDR3 protein: CASRPFPGTGGNIQYF. The CDR3 nucleotides are TGTGCCAGCAGACCCTTCCCCGGGACAGGGGGAAACATTCAGTACTTC. The variable domain in full, with the rest retrieved from reference TRBV28 and TRBJ2-4, is DVKVTQSSRYLVKRTGEKVFLECVQDMDHENMFWYRQDPGLGLRLIYFSYDVKMKEKGDIPEGYSVSREKKERFSLILESASTNQTSMYLCASRPFPGTGGNIQYFGAGTRLSVL.

J is TRBJ2-4 and V is TRBV29-1, with 13 nucleotides matching TRBD2. Germline CDR1 reads SQVTM; CDR2 reads ANQGSEA. J was trimmed by 4 bases and V by 5 bases; bases with no gene match: 2. This CDR3 has 14 amino acids. CDR3 bases: TGCAGCGTTATGGGACTAGCGGGGAAAAACATTCAGTACTTC. It encodes CSVMGLAGKNIQYF.

The chain links TRBV29-1 to TRBJ2-1; 10 positions match TRBD2. Germline CDR1 and CDR2: SQVTM and ANQGSEA. This CDR3 has 13 amino acids. V gave up 5 bases and J gave up 3 bases; unmatched junction bases: 1. DNA for the CDR3: TGCAGCGTTAGGACTAGCGGCTACAATGAGCAGTTCTTC. It specifies CSVRTSGYNEQFF.

This clone turned up a few times. The gene calls are TRBV2 and TRBJ2-7; tentative D call: TRBD1 (6 bases). This CDR3 is 12 amino acids long. The germline CDR1 and CDR2 sequences are SNHLY and FYNNEI. Trimming stripped 5 bases from V and 4 bases from J, with 9 bases between. Here the CDR3 DNA reads TGTGCCAGCAGTACTGACAGGTACGAGCAGTACTTC. It specifies CASSTDRYEQYF.

This chain connects TRBV29-1 to TRBJ1-1; D gene unclear. The V gene's germline CDR1 is SQVTM and CDR2 ANQGSEA. The CDR3 length is 12 residues. Trimming left V 3 bases short and J 3 bases short, with 8 bases between. The CDR3 sequence: CSVDGLYTEAFF. CDR3 sequence (DNA): TGCAGCGTTGACGGTCTGTACACTGAAGCTTTCTTT.

The chain combines TRBV5-1 with TRBJ2-3; tentatively, D is TRBD1 (6 bases). The V end was cut by 0 bases, the J end by 3 bases, with 11 bases between. CDR1 and CDR2 (germline): SGHRS, YFSETQ. The CDR3 is 15 amino acids. CDR3 amino acids: CASSLGQGNTDTQYF. Here the CDR3 DNA reads TGCGCCAGCAGCTTGGGGCAGGGGAATACAGATACGCAGTATTTT.

The J gene is TRBJ2-7, the V gene TRBV5-1; D is unclear. V was trimmed by 0 bases and J by 5 bases, leaving 9 bases between them. Germline values: CDR1 SGHRS, CDR2 YFSETQ. The CDR3 sequence is 13 residues long. As DNA, the CDR3 is TGCGCCAGCAGCTTGGGCCGCCTGGACGAGCAGTACTTC. This gives the protein CASSLGRLDEQYF.

The CDR3 DNA is TGTGCCAGCAGTGGACAGAGACAGGGGTGGTTCGTAACCTCCTACGAGCAGTACTTC. Translating it yields CASSGQRQGWFVTSYEQYF. The rearrangement uses TRBV28 and TRBJ2-7, with 8 bases matching TRBD1. Trimming removed 5 bases from V and 0 bases from J; junction bases left unmatched: 18. Germline V gene data show CDR1 as MDHEN and CDR2 as SYDVKM. This CDR3 comprises 19 residues. Variable domain in full (rest from reference TRBV28 and TRBJ2-7): DVKVTQSSRYLVKRTGEKVFLECVQDMDHENMFWYRQDPGLGLRLIYFSYDVKMKEKGDIPEGYSVSREKKERFSLILESASTNQTSMYLCASSGQRQGWFVTSYEQYFGPGTRLTVT.